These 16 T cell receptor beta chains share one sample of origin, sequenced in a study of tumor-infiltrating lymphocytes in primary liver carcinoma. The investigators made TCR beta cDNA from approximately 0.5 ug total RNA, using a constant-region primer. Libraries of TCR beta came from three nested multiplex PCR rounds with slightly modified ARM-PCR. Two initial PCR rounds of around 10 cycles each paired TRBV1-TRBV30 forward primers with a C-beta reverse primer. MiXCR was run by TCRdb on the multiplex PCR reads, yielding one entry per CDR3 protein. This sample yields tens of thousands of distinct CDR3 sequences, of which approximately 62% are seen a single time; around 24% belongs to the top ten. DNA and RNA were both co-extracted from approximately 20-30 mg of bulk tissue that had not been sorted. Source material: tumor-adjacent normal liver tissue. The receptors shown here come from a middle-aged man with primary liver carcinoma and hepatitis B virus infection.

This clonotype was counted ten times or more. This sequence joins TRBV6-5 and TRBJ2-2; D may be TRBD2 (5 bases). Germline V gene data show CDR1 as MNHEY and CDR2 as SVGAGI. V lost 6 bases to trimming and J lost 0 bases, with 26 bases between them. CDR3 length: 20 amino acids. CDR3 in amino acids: CASRKLVSDWWGSNTGELFF. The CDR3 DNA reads TGTGCCAGCAGGAAACTAGTGTCCGATTGGTGGGGATCGAACACCGGGGAGCTGTTTTTT.

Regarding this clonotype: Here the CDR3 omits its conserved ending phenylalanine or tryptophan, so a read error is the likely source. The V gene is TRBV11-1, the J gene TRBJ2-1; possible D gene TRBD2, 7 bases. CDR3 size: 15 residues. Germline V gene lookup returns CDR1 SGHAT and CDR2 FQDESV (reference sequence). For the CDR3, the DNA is TGTGCTAGCAGGGAGGGGACAATCCTATCCAATGAGCAGTTCTCC. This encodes CASREGTILSNEQFS.

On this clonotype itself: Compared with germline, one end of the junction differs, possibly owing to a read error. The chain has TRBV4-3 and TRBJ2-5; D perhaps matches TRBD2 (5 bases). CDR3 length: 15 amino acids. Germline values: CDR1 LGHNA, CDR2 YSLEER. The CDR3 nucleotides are TGCGGCAGCAGCCAGGATGAGGGTCCTCCAGAGACCCAGTACTTC. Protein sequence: CGSSQDEGPPETQYF.

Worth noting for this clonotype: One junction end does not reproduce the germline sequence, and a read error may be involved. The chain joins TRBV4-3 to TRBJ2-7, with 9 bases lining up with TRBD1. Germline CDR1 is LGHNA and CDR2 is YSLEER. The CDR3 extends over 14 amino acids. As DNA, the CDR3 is TGCGCCAGAAGCCCCAACAGGGGGCCATACGAGCAGTACTTC. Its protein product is CARSPNRGPYEQYF.

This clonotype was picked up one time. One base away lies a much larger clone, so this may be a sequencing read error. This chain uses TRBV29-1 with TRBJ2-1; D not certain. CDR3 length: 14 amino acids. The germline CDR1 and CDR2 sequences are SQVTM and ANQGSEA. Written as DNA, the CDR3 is TGCAGCCTTGATAAAGGTAGTGCGAACAATGAGCAGTTCTTC. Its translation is CSLDKGSANNEQFF.

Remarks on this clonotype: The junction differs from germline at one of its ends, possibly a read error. CDR3 coding DNA: TGCAGCGTCCGGACTAGTGGCACCGAGGAGCTGTTTTTT. Translating gives CSVRTSGTEELFF. The chain uses TRBV29-1 and TRBJ2-2; TRBD2 aligns across 7 bases. The CDR3 runs 13 residues. Germline assignment: CDR1 SQVTM and CDR2 ANQGSEA.

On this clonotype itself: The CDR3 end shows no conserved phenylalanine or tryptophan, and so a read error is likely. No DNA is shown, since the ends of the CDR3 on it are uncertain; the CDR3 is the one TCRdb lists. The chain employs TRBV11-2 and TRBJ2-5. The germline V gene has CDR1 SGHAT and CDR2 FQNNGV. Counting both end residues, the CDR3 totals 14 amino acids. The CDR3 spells CASSLGDLQETQYL.

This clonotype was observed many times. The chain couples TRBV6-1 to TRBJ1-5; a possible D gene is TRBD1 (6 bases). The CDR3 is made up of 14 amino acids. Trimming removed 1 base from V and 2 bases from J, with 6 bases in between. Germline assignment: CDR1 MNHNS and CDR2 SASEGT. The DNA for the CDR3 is TGTGCCAGCAGTGAAGACAGGGGCAATCAGCCCCAGCATTTT. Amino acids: CASSEDRGNQPQHF.

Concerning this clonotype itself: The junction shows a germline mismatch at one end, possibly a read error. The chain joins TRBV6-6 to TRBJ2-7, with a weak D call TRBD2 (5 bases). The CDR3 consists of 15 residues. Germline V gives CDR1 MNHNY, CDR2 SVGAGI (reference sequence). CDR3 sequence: CVSRPAISGIYEQYF. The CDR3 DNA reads TGTGTCAGCAGGCCCGCTATTTCCGGGATCTATGAGCAGTACTTC.

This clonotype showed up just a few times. The CDR3 nucleotides are TGCAGTGCCAGATCGTCCGGGACTAGCGGGAGCATCCTCTACGAGCAGTACTTC. Residues: CSARSSGTSGSILYEQYF. The rearrangement uses TRBV20-1 and TRBJ2-7; TRBD2 agrees at 14 bases. Germline V gene data show CDR1 as DFQATT and CDR2 as SNEGSKA (reference sequence). V lost 6 bases, J lost 3 bases, and 16 bases stayed unmatched. This CDR3 is 18 amino acids long.

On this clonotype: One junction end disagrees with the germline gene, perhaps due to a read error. The CDR3: CASSQGTGTGANVLSF. The DNA of the CDR3 is TGTGCCAGCAGTCAAGGGACAGGGACTGGGGCCAACGTCCTGAGTTTC. The V gene is TRBV6-5, the J gene TRBJ2-6, with 9 positions matching TRBD1. This CDR3 is 16 amino acids long. Germline CDR1 is MNHEY and CDR2 is SVGAGI.

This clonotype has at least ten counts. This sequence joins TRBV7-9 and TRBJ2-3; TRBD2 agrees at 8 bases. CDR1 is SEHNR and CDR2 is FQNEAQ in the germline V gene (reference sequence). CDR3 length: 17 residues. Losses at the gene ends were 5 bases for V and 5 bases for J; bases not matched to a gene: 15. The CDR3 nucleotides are TGTGCCAGCAGCAAGTTCACCGAGCGGGGGAGACTAGATACGCAGTATTTT. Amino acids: CASSKFTERGRLDTQYF.

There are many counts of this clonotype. The chain's CDR3 is CASSLNSETQYF. DNA for the CDR3: TGTGCCAGCAGTCTAAACTCAGAGACCCAGTACTTC. The chain employs TRBV25-1 and TRBJ2-5; D is undetermined. CDR1 and CDR2 (germline): MGHDK, SYGVNS. This CDR3 contains 12 residues. Trimming stripped 5 bases from V and 4 bases from J, with 8 bases between.

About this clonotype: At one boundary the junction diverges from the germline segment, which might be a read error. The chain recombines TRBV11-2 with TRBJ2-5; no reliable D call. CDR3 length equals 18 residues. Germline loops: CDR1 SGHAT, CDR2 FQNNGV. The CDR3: CASNLTRLDLGKKETQYF. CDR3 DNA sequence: TGTGCCAGCAACTTAACGAGGCTAGACCTGGGAAAAAAAGAGACCCAGTACTTC.

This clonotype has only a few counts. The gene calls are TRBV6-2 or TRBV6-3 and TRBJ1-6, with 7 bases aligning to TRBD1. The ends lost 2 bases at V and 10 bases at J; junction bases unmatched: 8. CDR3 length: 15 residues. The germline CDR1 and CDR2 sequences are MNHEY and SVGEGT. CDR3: CASSYLGTVDSPLHF. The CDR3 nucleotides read TGTGCCAGCAGTTACCTCGGGACAGTTGACTCACCCCTCCACTTT.

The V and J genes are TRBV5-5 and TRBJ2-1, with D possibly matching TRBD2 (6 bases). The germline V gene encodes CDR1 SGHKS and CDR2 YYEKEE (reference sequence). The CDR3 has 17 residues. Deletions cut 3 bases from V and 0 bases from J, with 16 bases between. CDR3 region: CASSWTGGIGSYNEQFF. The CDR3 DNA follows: TGTGCCAGCAGCTGGACTGGGGGGATCGGCTCCTACAATGAGCAGTTCTTC. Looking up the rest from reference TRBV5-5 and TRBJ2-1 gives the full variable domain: DAGVTQSPTHLIKTRGQQVTLRCSPISGHKSVSWYQQVLGQGPQFIFQYYEKEERGRGNFPDRFSARQFPNYSSELNVNALLLGDSALYLCASSWTGGIGSYNEQFFGPGTRLTVL.